This T cell receptor (beta chain) was retrieved from a study of vaccination effects on CD4 cells after COVID-19. Cultured cells yielded isolated CD4+ T cells after approximately nine days. Vaccine administered to participants consisted of two doses of either BNT162b2 or mRNA-1273. Half-medium exchanges with IL-2 medium took place on days 3 and 7. Here immunoSEQ multiplex PCR was the method, and the copy in TCRdb shows in-frame clones only, minus some. This table has around 66,000 clones, about 67% appearing once. General study results and limits: Missing from the study were early post-infection timepoints, and its convalescent patients were few.

V was pared by 3 bases and J by 5 bases, with 10 bases of the junction left unmatched. This CDR3 has 15 residues. CDR1 is SGHRS and CDR2 is YFSETQ in the germline V gene. About this clone itself: The antigen is not known.

This chain joins TRBV5-1 and TRBJ2-5; TRBD1 aligns across 7 bases. The sequences come from CD4+ T cells from PBMCs cultured without peptide, collected after COVID-19 vaccination. This clonotype originated in a human donor who received a COVID-19 vaccine. The CDR3 loop reads CASSSGQAPVETQYF. Written as DNA, the CDR3 is TGCGCCAGCAGCTCCGGACAGGCCCCCGTGGAGACCCAGTACTTC.